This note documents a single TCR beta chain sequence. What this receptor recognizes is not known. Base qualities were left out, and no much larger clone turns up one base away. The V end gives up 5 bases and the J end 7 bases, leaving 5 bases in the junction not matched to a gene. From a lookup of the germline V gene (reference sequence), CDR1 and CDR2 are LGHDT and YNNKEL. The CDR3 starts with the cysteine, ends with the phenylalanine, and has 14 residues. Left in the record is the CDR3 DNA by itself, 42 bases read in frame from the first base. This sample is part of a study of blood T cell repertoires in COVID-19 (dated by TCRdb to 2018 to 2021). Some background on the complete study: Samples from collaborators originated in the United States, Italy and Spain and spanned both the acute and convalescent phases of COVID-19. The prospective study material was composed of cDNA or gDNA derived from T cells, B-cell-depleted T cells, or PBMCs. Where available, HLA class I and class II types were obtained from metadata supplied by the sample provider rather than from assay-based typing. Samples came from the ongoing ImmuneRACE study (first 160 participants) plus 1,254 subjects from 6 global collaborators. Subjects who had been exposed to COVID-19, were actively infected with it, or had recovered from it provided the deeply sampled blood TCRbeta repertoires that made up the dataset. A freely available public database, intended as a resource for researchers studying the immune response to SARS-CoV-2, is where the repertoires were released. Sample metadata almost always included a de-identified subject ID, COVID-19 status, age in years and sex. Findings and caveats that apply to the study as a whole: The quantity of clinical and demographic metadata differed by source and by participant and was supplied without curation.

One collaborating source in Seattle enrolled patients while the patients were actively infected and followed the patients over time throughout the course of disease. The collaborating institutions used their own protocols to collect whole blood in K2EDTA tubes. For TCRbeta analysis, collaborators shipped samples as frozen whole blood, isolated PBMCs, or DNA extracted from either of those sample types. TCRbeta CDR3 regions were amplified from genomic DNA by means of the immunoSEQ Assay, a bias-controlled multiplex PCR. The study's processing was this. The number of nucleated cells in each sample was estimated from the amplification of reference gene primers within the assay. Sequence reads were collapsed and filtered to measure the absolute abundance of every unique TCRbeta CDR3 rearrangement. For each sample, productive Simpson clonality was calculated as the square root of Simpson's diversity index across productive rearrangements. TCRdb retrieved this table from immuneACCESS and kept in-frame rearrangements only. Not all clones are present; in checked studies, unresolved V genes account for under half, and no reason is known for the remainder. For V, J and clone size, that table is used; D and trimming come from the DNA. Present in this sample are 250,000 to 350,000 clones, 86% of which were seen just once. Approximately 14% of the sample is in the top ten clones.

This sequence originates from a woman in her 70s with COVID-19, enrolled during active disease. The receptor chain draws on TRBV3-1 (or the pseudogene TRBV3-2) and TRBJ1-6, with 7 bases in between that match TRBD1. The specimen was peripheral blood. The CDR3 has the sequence CASSSGTVNSPLHF. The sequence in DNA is TGTGCCAGCAGCTCCGGGACAGTGAATTCACCCCTCCACTTT.